The 28 T cell receptor beta chains below come from one sample, sequenced in a study of PD-1 blockade in classical Hodgkin lymphoma. After autologous stem cell transplantation all patients relapsed, and prior brentuximab vedotin exposure differed between cohorts. Profiling relied on immunoSEQ multiplex PCR, and the TCRdb table lists in-frame clones only, not all of them. Seen here are more than 140,000 clones, approximately 80% observed once, and the top ten hold approximately 9.6%. The source was peripheral blood mononuclear cells (PBMCs), collected before the second cycle of nivolumab. Receptors originate from a human donor with classical Hodgkin lymphoma.

The rearrangement uses TRBV6-5 and TRBJ1-1; D gene unclear. From germline, CDR1 is MNHEY and CDR2 SVGAGI. Trimming removed 6 bases from V and 4 bases from J, with 12 bases in between. The CDR3 has 13 residues. The CDR3 nucleotides read TGTGCCAGCAGGTTTCAGGCGCTCACTGAAGCTTTCTTT. This gives the protein CASRFQALTEAFF.

This clone was observed a few times. The chain carries TRBV19 and TRBJ1-2, with TRBD1 matching 7 bases. Trimming at V came to 5 bases and at J to 1 base, leaving 4 bases not matched to a gene. The CDR3 runs 14 residues. The germline CDR1 and CDR2 sequences are LNHDA and SQIVND (reference sequence). The CDR3 DNA follows: TGTGCCAGTAGTGCCGACAGGGATAACTATGGCTACACCTTC. This encodes CASSADRDNYGYTF.

This chain joins TRBV7-6 and TRBJ2-5, with D possibly TRBD1 on 6 matching bases. The CDR3 is made up of 15 amino acids. V was trimmed by 2 bases and J by 2 bases, leaving 12 bases between them. The V gene's germline CDR1 is SGHVS and CDR2 FNYEAQ. CDR3 nucleotides: TGTGCCAGCAGCTTAAATCGGGACAAGCAAGAGACCCAGTACTTC. Protein product: CASSLNRDKQETQYF.

The chain has TRBV7-7 and TRBJ2-7; TRBD1 matches at 8 bases. Per germline, CDR1 SSHAT and CDR2 FNYEAQ (reference sequence). J lost 5 bases, V lost 5 bases, and 8 bases had no gene match. The CDR3 has 14 amino acids. CDR3 loop: CASSRQGPADEQYF. The CDR3, as DNA: TGTGCCAGCAGCAGACAGGGGCCTGCCGACGAGCAGTACTTC.

A single count supports this clone. The chain employs TRBV19 and TRBJ2-5; no firm D call. This CDR3 has 13 residues. The germline V gene encodes CDR1 LNHDA and CDR2 SQIVND (reference sequence). Trimming pared 1 base from V and 2 bases from J, leaving 5 bases between. The DNA for the CDR3 is TGTGCCAGTAGTATAGTAGGGCAAGAGACCCAGTACTTC. It translates to CASSIVGQETQYF.

As DNA, the CDR3 is TGTGCCAGCAGCTTAGGGTTTGAGGAAGAGACCCAGTACTTC. It is translated as CASSLGFEEETQYF. The chain carries TRBV7-9 and TRBJ2-5; D unclear. Trimming pared 1 base from V and 3 bases from J, leaving 9 bases between. The germline V gene has CDR1 SEHNR and CDR2 FQNEAQ (reference sequence). This CDR3 comprises 14 residues.

This chain uses TRBV6-5 with TRBJ2-5, with 8 bases matching TRBD1. J gave up 8 bases and V 2 bases, and 10 bases lay outside the gene matches. This CDR3 region has 15 residues. The germline gives CDR1 MNHEY, CDR2 SVGAGI. The CDR3 protein is CASSYGSTGDGTQYF. CDR3 coding DNA: TGTGCCAGCAGTTACGGTTCGACAGGGGACGGAACCCAGTACTTC.

J is TRBJ1-1 and V is TRBV4-3; the D gene is possibly TRBD1 (5 bases). The CDR3 extends over 16 amino acids. Germline V gene data show CDR1 as LGHNA and CDR2 as YSLEER. V was trimmed by 2 bases and J by 3 bases, leaving 16 bases between them. CDR3 amino acids: CASSQYGGSDDTEAFF. The CDR3, as DNA: TGCGCCAGCAGCCAATATGGGGGAAGTGATGACACTGAAGCTTTCTTT.

The genes are TRBV20-1 and TRBJ1-2; D gene unclear. The germline V and J ends were trimmed by 5 bases and 2 bases, with 3 bases remaining between them. Germline CDR1 DFQATT, CDR2 SNEGSKA (reference sequence). CDR3 length: 10 amino acids. In DNA, the CDR3 is TGCAGTGCTTACAACTATGGCTACACCTTC. Translating it yields CSAYNYGYTF.

The chain uses TRBV11-3 and TRBJ2-1; 10 bases fit TRBD1. The CDR3 consists of 15 residues. The ends lost 5 bases at V and 4 bases at J; junction bases unmatched: 5. In germline, CDR1 is SGHNT, CDR2 YENEEA. The CDR3 nucleotides read TGTGCCAGCAGCGTCGGACAGGGGGAATACAATGAGCAGTTCTTC. Amino acids: CASSVGQGEYNEQFF.

The table lists this clone with a few counts. This chain connects TRBV5-1 to TRBJ1-1, with D possibly being TRBD1 (6 bases). V was pared by 2 bases and J by 4 bases, with 9 bases between. Germline CDR1 is SGHRS and CDR2 is YFSETQ. The CDR3 contains 13 residues. CDR3 DNA sequence: TGCGCCAGCAGCTTAGGGGGGAGCACTGAAGCTTTCTTT. Protein sequence: CASSLGGSTEAFF.

The chain employs TRBV11-3 and TRBJ1-2, with D possibly being TRBD1 (6 bases). This CDR3 comprises 14 residues. Germline assignment: CDR1 SGHNT and CDR2 YENEEA. Trimming took 0 bases from V and 7 from J, leaving 12 bases between them. The CDR3 nucleotides read TGTGCCAGCAGCTTAGATCAAACAGGGTCTGGCTACACCTTC. It encodes CASSLDQTGSGYTF.

This rearrangement joins TRBV6-7 to TRBJ2-1; 8 nucleotides agree with TRBD2. TRBV6-7 is reported as an ORF; its role is uncertain. This CDR3 is 16 amino acids long. V was pared by 5 bases and J by 2 bases, with 8 bases of the junction left unmatched. The CDR3 DNA reads as TGTGCCAGCAGTGTCCAGCGGGGGAGTCCCTACAATGAGCAGTTCTTC. Protein: CASSVQRGSPYNEQFF.

The chain couples TRBV18 to TRBJ1-2; unclear D gene. Germline assignment: CDR1 KGHSH and CDR2 LQKENI. Trimming shortened V by 3 bases and J by 0 bases, and 11 bases separated the two germline ends. This CDR3 region has 15 residues. The CDR3 nucleotides read TGTGCCAGCTCACCTGAGACCGAAACTAACTATGGCTACACCTTC. This translates into CASSPETETNYGYTF. Combining the CDR3 with reference TRBV18 and TRBJ1-2 gives the whole variable domain NAGVMQNPRHLVRRRGQEARLRCSPMKGHSHVYWYRQLPEEGLKFMVYLQKENIIDESGMPKERFSAEFPKEGPSILRIQQVVRGDSAAYFCASSPETETNYGYTFGSGTRLTVV.

This chain connects TRBV6-1 to TRBJ2-2; 10 nucleotides line up with TRBD1. The trim removed 4 bases at V and 1 base at J, leaving 12 bases unmatched. The CDR3 extends over 19 amino acids. The V gene's germline CDR1 is MNHNS and CDR2 SASEGT. The CDR3 is CASSGRGQGRSLNTGELFF. The CDR3 nucleotides are TGTGCCAGCAGTGGCCGGGGACAGGGGCGCTCCTTGAACACCGGGGAGCTGTTTTTT.

This chain connects TRBV27 to TRBJ1-6; no clear D gene. The germline V gene has CDR1 MNHEY and CDR2 SMNVEV (reference sequence). V was pared by 6 bases and J by 8 bases, with 17 bases between. The CDR3 is 15 amino acids. The DNA for the CDR3 is TGTGCCAGCAGGTATACTTTCAGCACGGATTCACCCCTCCACTTT. Translating it yields CASRYTFSTDSPLHF.

The chain employs TRBV5-4 and TRBJ2-7, with TRBD2 matching over 13 bases. Germline CDR1 SGHNT, CDR2 YYREEE (reference sequence). The ends lost 3 bases at V and 0 bases at J; junction bases unmatched: 9. The CDR3 runs 18 residues. CDR3 sequence (DNA): TGTGCCAGCAGCTCACGGACTAGCGGGAGCCGAACCTCCTACGAGCAGTACTTC. Its translation: CASSSRTSGSRTSYEQYF.

This clone was recorded only once. The V and J genes are TRBV18 and TRBJ1-3, with D unresolved. Germline CDR1 and CDR2: KGHSH and LQKENI. Deletions cut 2 bases from V and 0 bases from J, with 11 bases between. The length of the CDR3 is 16 residues. CDR3 sequence: CASSPLSTDSGNTIYF. Here the CDR3 DNA reads TGTGCCAGCTCACCATTGAGCACCGACTCTGGAAACACCATATATTTT.

This clone was seen only a few times. The gene calls are TRBV12-5 and TRBJ2-7; weak D call: TRBD1 (6 bases). CDR1 and CDR2 (germline): LGHNT, FRNRAP. The CDR3 runs to 14 residues. V lost 6 bases and J 0 bases, leaving 12 bases between the germline ends. The CDR3 nucleotides read TGTGCTAGTGGGGAAACAGGGAGCTCCTACGAGCAGTACTTC. Translating gives CASGETGSSYEQYF.

The CDR3 reads CASSLGVGGYGYTF. The CDR3 nucleotides read TGTGCCAGCAGCTTAGGGGTAGGAGGCTATGGCTACACCTTC. This sequence joins TRBV7-9 and TRBJ1-2; D call uncertain. The CDR3 sequence is 14 residues long. Germline lookup yields CDR1 SEHNR and CDR2 FQNEAQ (reference sequence). Trimming took off 1 base at V and 4 bases at J, with 10 bases between the two ends.

The chain recombines TRBV21-1 with TRBJ2-7; the D call of TRBD1 is as the table states it, not checked on the DNA. TRBV21-1 is shown as a pseudogene. CDR3 length: 16 residues. The CDR3 here is CASSPRLDRGSYEQYF. The CDR3, as DNA: TGTGCCAGCAGCCCGCGTTTAGACAGGGGTTCCTACGAGCAGTACTTC.

J is TRBJ2-2 and V is TRBV5-4, with TRBD1 identical over 7 bases. Germline V gene sequence: CDR1 SGHNT, CDR2 YYREEE (reference sequence). The CDR3 loop spans 17 amino acids. Losses at the gene ends were 3 bases for V and 4 bases for J; bases not matched to a gene: 12. The CDR3 region is CASSSPQTGLGTGELFF. DNA of the CDR3: TGTGCCAGCAGCTCCCCTCAGACAGGGTTGGGCACCGGGGAGCTGTTTTTT.

The chain couples TRBV27 to TRBJ2-7; the match to TRBD2 covers 13 bases. The CDR3 sequence is 16 residues long. Germline V gene data show CDR1 as MNHEY and CDR2 as SMNVEV (reference sequence). With 2 bases clipped from V and 4 bases from J, the junction kept 5 bases outside the gene matches. The CDR3 DNA reads as TGTGCCAGCAGTTTAAGGGAGACTAGCGGGAGGTACGAGCAGTACTTC. This sequence encodes CASSLRETSGRYEQYF.

The chain links TRBV5-4 to TRBJ2-2; 10 bases match TRBD1. J gave up 1 base and V 3 bases, and 3 bases lay outside the gene matches. The CDR3 totals 16 residues. The V gene's germline CDR1 is SGHNT and CDR2 YYREEE (reference sequence). This chain's CDR3 is CASSWGQGMNTGELFF. The DNA of the CDR3 is TGTGCCAGCAGCTGGGGACAGGGGATGAACACCGGGGAGCTGTTTTTT.

The table lists this clone with a count of one. The V call is TRBV7-9, the J call TRBJ1-2, with 11 bases aligning to TRBD1. This CDR3 spans 14 amino acids. The V gene's germline CDR1 is SEHNR and CDR2 FQNEAQ (reference sequence). Trimming cost V 5 bases and J 8 bases; bases outside gene matches: 7. CDR3 protein: CASSRWTGGWGYTF. Written as DNA, the CDR3 is TGTGCCAGCAGCCGATGGACAGGGGGCTGGGGCTACACCTTC.

The chain recombines TRBV6-6 with TRBJ2-5; 8 nucleotides match TRBD1. The CDR3 has 15 amino acids. CDR1 MNHNY and CDR2 SVGAGI come from the germline V gene (reference sequence). V dropped 0 bases and J dropped 7; count of bases not matched to a gene: 7. CDR3: CASSYSHGQGGTQYF. CDR3 in DNA: TGTGCCAGCAGTTACTCTCACGGACAGGGAGGGACCCAGTACTTC.

The genes are TRBV6-1 and TRBJ1-3; tentatively, D is TRBD1 (6 bases). Per the germline V gene, CDR1 is MNHNS and CDR2 is SASEGT. The CDR3 covers 15 residues. V lost 5 bases and J 1 base, leaving 12 bases between the germline ends. The CDR3 reads CASSIQQGSGNTIYF. The CDR3 region has the DNA TGTGCCAGCAGTATTCAACAGGGATCTGGAAACACCATATATTTT.

This chain uses TRBV5-5 with TRBJ2-2, with 8 nucleotides matching TRBD1. Germline lookup yields CDR1 SGHKS and CDR2 YYEKEE (reference sequence). With V trimmed by 2 bases and J by 7 bases, 7 bases remained unmatched. This CDR3 has 15 amino acids. In nucleotides, the CDR3 is TGTGCCAGCAGCTTCACAGGGGGAAAGGTCGGGGAGCTGTTTTTT. Encoded protein: CASSFTGGKVGELFF.